This T cell receptor (beta chain) is drawn from a study of human T cells and chemical hapten exposure. The wider study: Variation in per-sample TCR yields came mainly from small pooled library volume differences.

Overall study findings and caveats: Alopecia was present in the donors, so their immune response may differ from healthy people's.

The time point is: pre-sensitization, week 0. Treatment described: therapeutic diphenylcyclopropenone sensitization with weekly scalp DPC. Regarding this clonotype: The antigen remains unidentified.

A single record per CDR3 protein comes from TCRdb applying MiXCR to the RACE reads. The profile covers 300,000 to 450,000 distinct CDR3 sequences, with roughly 5.3% appearing a single time and approximately 2.4% taken by the ten largest. This clonotype originated in a woman aged 50 to 60 with alopecia areata. Some clones in this sample may be carry-over from other donors' samples. Here the sequenced sample was whole blood, taken in connection with sensitization to the hapten diphenylcyclopropenone (DPC).

Here the CDR3 DNA reads TGTGCCAGCAGTTATTCAGGGTGGGAGACCCAGTACTTC. This translates into CASSYSGWETQYF. The chain recombines TRBV27 with TRBJ2-5, with a weak D call TRBD1 (5 bases). V shed 4 bases and J shed 5 bases, with 11 bases lying between them. The CDR3 runs 13 residues. Germline CDR1 is MNHEY and CDR2 is SMNVEV (reference sequence).